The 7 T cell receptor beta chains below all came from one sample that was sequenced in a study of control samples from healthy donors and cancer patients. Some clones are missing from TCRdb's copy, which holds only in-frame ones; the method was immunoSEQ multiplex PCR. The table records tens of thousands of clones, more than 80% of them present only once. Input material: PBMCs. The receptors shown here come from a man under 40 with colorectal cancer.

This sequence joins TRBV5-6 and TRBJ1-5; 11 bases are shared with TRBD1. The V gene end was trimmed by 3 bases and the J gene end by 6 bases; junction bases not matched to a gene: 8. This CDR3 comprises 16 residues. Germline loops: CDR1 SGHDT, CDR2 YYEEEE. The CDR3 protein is CASSSGTGGLGQPQHF. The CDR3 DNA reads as TGTGCCAGCAGCTCCGGGACAGGGGGATTGGGTCAGCCCCAGCATTTT.

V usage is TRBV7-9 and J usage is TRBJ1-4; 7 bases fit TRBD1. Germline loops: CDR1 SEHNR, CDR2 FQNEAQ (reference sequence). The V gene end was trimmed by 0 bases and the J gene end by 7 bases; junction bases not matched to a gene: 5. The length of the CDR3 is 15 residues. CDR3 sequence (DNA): TGTGCCAGCAGCTTAGCCGGGACAGAAGGTGAAAAACTGTTTTTT. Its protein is CASSLAGTEGEKLFF.

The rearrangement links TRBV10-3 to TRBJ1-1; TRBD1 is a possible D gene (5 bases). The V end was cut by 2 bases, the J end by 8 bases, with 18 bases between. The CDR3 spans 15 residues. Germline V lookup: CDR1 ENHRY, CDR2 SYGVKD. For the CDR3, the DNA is TGTGCCATCAGTGAGACAGGAGCCACGAAGTACGAAGCTTTCTTT. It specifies CAISETGATKYEAFF.

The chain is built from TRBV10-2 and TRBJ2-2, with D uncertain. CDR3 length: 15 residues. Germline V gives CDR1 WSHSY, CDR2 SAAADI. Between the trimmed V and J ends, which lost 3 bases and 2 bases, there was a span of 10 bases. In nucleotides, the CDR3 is TGCGCCAGCAGTGAAATTGCAGTCAACACCGGGGAGCTGTTTTTT. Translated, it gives CASSEIAVNTGELFF.

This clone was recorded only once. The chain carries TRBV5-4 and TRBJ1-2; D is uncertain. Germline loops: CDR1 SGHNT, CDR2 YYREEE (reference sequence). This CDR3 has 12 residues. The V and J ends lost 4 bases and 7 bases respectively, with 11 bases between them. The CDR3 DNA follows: TGTGCCAGCAGCGGCACATCGCTTGGCTACACCTTC. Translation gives CASSGTSLGYTF.

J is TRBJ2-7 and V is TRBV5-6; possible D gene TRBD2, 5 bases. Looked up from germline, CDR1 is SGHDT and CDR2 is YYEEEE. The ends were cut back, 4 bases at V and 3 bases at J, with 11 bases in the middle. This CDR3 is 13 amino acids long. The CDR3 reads CASSRGRDYEQYF. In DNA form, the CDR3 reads TGTGCCAGCAGCCGGGGTAGGGACTACGAGCAGTACTTC.

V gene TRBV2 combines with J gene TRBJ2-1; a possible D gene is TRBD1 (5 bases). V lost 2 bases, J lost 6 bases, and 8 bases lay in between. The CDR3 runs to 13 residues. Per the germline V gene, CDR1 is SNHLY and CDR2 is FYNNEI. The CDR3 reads CASSEKGPNEQFF. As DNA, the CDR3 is TGTGCCAGCAGTGAAAAGGGGCCCAATGAGCAGTTCTTC.